This record covers a single T cell receptor (beta chain). Its antigen is not identified. The source of the sample is a study of cytomegalovirus exposure and HLA in healthy donors. The PCR employed 60 Vbeta primers together with 13 Jbeta primers. Repertoires were generated with immunoSEQ multiplex PCR, while TCRdb's copy carries only in-frame clones and drops some. This repertoire includes roughly 150,000 clones. V was shortened by 3 bases and J by 0 bases, with 3 bases between the two germline ends. The CDR3 totals 12 residues. Germline CDR1 and CDR2: GTSNPN and SVGIG (reference sequence). Broader study findings: A link between a missense DCLRE1C variant and TCR beta V- and J-gene trimming emerged from a later analysis.

The chain combines TRBV30 with TRBJ1-3; D gene ambiguous. This TCR came from a woman between 50 and 59 years old in good health and CMV-seronegative. The sequenced sample consisted of PBMCs. DNA for the CDR3: TGTGCCTGGAGCAGCTCTGGAAACACCATATATTTT. It translates to CAWSSSGNTIYF.